This TCR beta chain was retrieved from a study of T cell responses to AZD1222 COVID-19 vaccine. With 8 bases removed from V and 1 base from J, the gap between germline ends came to 11 bases. There are 13 residues in the CDR3. Clones were sequenced by immunoSEQ multiplex PCR, and TCRdb holds only the in-frame ones, with some missing. The sample contains about 180,000 clones, 85% to 95% of which appear only once. The receptor comes from an adult who received the MenACWY meningococcal vaccine as a control. The V gene is TRBV12-3 or TRBV12-4, the J gene TRBJ1-1; no clear D gene. Specimen: peripheral blood, collected 28 days after the second dose of the MenACWY control vaccine. CDR3 sequence (DNA): TGTGCCAGCCTTTCTCGGGGGAACACTGAAGCTTTCTTT. It specifies CASLSRGNTEAFF.